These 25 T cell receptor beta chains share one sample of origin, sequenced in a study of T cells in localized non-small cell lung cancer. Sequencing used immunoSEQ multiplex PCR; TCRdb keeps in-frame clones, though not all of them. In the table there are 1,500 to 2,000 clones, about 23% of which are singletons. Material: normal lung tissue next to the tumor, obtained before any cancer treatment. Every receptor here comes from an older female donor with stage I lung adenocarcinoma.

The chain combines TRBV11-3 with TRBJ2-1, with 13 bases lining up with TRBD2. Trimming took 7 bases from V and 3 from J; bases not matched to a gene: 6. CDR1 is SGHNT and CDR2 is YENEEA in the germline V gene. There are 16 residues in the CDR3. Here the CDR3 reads CASKSGTSGVYNEQFF. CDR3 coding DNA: TGTGCCAGCAAATCCGGGACTAGCGGGGTCTACAATGAGCAGTTCTTC.

The CDR3 region is CASSPGSRPGQFF. The CDR3 nucleotides read TGTGCCAGCAGCCCGGGGAGTCGCCCGGGGCAGTTCTTC. The rearrangement uses TRBV7-1 and TRBJ2-1; possible D gene TRBD2, 5 bases. TRBV7-1 is known as an ORF, though its function is uncertain. This CDR3 is 13 amino acids long. V was pared by 5 bases and J by 12 bases, with 17 bases between.

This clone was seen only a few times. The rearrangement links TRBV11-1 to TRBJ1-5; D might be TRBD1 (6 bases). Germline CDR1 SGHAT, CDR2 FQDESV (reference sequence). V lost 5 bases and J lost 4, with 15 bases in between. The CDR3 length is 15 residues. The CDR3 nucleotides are TGTGCCAGCAGCGAGATACCAGGGGATAATCAGCCCCAGCATTTT. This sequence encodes CASSEIPGDNQPQHF.

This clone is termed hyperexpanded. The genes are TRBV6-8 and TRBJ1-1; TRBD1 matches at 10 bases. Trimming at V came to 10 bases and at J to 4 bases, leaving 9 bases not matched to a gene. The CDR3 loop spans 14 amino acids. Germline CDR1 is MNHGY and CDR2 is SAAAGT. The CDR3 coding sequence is TGTGCCACAGAACCGGGACAGGGGACCACTGAAGCTTTCTTT. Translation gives CATEPGQGTTEAFF.

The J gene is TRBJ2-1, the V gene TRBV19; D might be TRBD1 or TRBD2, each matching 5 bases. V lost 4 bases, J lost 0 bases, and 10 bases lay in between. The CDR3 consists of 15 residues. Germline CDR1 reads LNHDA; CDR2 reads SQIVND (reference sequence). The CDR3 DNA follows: TGTGCCAGTAGTACGGGGCAGGGCTCCTACAATGAGCAGTTCTTC. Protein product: CASSTGQGSYNEQFF.

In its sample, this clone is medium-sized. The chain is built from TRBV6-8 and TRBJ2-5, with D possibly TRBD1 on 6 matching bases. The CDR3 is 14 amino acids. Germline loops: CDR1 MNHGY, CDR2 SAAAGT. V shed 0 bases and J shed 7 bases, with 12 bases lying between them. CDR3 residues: CASSYSNRVGTQYF. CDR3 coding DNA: TGTGCCAGCAGTTACTCGAACAGGGTGGGGACCCAGTACTTC.

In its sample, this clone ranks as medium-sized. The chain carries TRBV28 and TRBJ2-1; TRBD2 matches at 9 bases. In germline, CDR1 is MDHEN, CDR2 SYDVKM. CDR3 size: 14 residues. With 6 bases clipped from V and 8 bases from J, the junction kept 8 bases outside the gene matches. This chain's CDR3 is CASRRAGGSHEQFF. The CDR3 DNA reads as TGTGCCAGCAGACGGGCGGGGGGGAGCCATGAGCAGTTCTTC.

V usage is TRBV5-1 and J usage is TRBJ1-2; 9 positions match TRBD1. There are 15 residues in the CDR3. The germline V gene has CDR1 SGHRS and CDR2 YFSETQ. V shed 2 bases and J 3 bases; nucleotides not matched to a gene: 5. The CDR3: CASSFGTGPDYGYTF. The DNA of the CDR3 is TGCGCCAGCAGCTTCGGGACAGGGCCGGACTATGGCTACACCTTC.

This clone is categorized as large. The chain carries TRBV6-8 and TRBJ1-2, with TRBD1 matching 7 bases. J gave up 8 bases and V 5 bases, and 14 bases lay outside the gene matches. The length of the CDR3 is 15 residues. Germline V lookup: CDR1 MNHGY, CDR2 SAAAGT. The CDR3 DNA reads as TGTGCCAGCAGTGTGACATCCGGGACAGCGGGCGGCTACACCTTC. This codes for CASSVTSGTAGGYTF.

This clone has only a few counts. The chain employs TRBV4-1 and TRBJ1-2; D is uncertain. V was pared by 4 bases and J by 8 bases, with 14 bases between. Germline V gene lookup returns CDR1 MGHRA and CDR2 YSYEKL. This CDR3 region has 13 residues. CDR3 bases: TGCGCCAGCAGCCCAACTCCCGGTCCCGGCTACACCTTC. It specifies CASSPTPGPGYTF.

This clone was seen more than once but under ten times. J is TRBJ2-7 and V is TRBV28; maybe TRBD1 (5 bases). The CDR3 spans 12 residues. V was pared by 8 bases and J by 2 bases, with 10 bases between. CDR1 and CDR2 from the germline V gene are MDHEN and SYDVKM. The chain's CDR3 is CASVGRAYEQYF. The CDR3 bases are TGTGCCAGCGTGGGCAGGGCCTACGAGCAGTACTTC. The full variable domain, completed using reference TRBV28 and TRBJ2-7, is DVKVTQSSRYLVKRTGEKVFLECVQDMDHENMFWYRQDPGLGLRLIYFSYDVKMKEKGDIPEGYSVSREKKERFSLILESASTNQTSMYLCASVGRAYEQYFGPGTRLTVT.

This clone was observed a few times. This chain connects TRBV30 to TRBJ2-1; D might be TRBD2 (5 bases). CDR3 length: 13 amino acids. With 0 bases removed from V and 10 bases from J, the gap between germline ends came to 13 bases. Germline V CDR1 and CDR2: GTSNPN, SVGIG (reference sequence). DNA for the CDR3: TGTGCCTGGAGTGTCGGAGGCGGGCGAGAGCAGTTCTTC. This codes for CAWSVGGGREQFF.

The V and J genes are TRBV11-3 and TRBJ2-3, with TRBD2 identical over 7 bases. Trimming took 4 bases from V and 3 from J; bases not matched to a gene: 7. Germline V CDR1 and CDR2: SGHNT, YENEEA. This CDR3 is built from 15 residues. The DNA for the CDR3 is TGTGCCAGCAGCTGGGGCGGGAGTGTAACAGATACGCAGTATTTT. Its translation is CASSWGGSVTDTQYF.

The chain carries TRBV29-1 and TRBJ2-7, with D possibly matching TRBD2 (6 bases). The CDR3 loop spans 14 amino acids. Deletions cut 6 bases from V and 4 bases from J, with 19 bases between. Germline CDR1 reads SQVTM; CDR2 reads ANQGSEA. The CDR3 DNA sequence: TGCAGCGTGGCGGATCGGCTAGCGTCTTACGAGCAGTACTTC. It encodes CSVADRLASYEQYF.

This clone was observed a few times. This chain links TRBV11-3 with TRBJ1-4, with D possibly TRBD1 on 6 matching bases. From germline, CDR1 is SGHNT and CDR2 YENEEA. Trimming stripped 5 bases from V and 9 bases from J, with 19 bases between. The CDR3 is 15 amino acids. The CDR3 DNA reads TGTGCCAGCAGCCAAACAGGGAGTCTTGGGCAAAAACTGTTTTTT. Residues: CASSQTGSLGQKLFF.

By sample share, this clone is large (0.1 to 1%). The CDR3 reads CATTNGVNNQPQHF. The DNA for the CDR3 is TGTGCCACCACTAATGGGGTTAACAATCAGCCCCAGCATTTT. The V gene is TRBV15, the J gene TRBJ1-5; the D is unclear. The CDR3 covers 14 residues. V lost 7 bases, J lost 3 bases, and 13 bases lay in between. Germline loops: CDR1 LNHNV, CDR2 YYDKDF (reference sequence). The full variable domain, with the rest looked up from reference TRBV15 and TRBJ1-5, is DAMVIQNPRYQVTQFGKPVTLSCSQTLNHNVMYWYQQKSSQAPKLLFHYYDKDFNNEADTPDNFQSRRPNTSFCFLDIRSPGLGDTAMYLCATTNGVNNQPQHFGDGTRLSIL.

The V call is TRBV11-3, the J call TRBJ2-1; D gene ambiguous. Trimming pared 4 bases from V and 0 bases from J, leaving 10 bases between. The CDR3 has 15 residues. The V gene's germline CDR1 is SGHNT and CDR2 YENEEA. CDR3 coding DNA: TGTGCCAGCAGCTCTGACCGAAGCTCCTACAATGAGCAGTTCTTC. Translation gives CASSSDRSSYNEQFF. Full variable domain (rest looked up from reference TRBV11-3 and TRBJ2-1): EAGVVQSPRYKIIEKKQPVAFWCNPISGHNTLYWYLQNLGQGPELLIRYENEEAVDDSQLPKDRFSAERLKGVDSTLKIQPAELGDSAVYLCASSSDRSSYNEQFFGPGTRLTVL.

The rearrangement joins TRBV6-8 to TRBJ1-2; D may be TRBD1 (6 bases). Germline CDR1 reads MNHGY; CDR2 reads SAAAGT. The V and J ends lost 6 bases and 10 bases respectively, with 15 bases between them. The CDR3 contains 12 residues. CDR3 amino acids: CASSGGPSAYTF. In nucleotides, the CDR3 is TGTGCCAGCAGCGGGGGGCCCTCTGCCTACACCTTC.

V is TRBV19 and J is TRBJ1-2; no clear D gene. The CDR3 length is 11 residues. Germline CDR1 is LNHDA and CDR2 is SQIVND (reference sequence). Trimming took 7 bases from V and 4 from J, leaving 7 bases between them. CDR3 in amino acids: CASTRTYGYTF. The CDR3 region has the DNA TGTGCCAGTACCCGAACCTATGGCTACACCTTC.

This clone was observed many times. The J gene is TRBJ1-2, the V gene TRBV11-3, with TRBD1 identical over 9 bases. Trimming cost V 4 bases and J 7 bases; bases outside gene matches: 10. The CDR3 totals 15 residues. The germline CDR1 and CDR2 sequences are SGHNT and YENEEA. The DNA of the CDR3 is TGTGCCAGCAGCTCGACTATACAGGGGGCGGGTGGCTACACCTTC. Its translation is CASSSTIQGAGGYTF. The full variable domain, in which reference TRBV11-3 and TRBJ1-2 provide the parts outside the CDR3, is EAGVVQSPRYKIIEKKQPVAFWCNPISGHNTLYWYLQNLGQGPELLIRYENEEAVDDSQLPKDRFSAERLKGVDSTLKIQPAELGDSAVYLCASSSTIQGAGGYTFGSGTRLTVV.

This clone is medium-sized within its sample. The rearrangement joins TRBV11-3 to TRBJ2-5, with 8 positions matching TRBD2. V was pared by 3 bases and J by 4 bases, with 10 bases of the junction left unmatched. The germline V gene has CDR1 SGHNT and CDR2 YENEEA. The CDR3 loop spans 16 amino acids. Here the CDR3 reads CASSLVTGGRGETQYF. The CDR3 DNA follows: TGTGCCAGCAGCTTGGTTACGGGGGGGAGAGGAGAGACCCAGTACTTC.

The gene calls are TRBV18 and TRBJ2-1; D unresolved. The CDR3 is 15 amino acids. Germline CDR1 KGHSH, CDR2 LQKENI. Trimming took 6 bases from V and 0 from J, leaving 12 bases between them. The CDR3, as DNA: TGTGCCAGCTCCCAGTCAGGAAGCTCCTACAATGAGCAGTTCTTC. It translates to CASSQSGSSYNEQFF.

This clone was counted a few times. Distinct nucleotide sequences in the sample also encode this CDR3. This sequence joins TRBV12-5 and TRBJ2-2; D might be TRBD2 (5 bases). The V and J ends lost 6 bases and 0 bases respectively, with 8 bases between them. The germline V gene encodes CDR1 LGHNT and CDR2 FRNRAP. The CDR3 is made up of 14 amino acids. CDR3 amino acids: CASGSGSNTGELFF. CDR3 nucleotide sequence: TGTGCTAGTGGCTCGGGGTCGAACACCGGGGAGCTGTTTTTT.

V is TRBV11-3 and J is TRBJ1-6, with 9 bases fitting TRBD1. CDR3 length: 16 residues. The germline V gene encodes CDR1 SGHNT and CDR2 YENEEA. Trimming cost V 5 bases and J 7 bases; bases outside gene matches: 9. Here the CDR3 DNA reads TGTGCCAGCAGCCCCGGACAGGGGTCGTCGAATTCACCCCTCCACTTT. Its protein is CASSPGQGSSNSPLHF.

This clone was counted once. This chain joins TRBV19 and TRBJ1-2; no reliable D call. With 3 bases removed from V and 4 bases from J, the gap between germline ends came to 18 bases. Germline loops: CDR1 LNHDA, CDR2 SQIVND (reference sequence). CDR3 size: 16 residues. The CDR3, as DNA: TGTGCCAGTAGTATGGGGAGGTCGGGAGCAGGCTATGGCTACACCTTC. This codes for CASSMGRSGAGYGYTF.